Presented here are 11 T cell receptor beta chains from one specimen sequenced in a study of control samples from healthy donors and cancer patients (dated by TCRdb to 2018 to 2021). Library preparation was by the immunoSEQ multiplex PCR assay. TCRdb carries this immuneACCESS record with in-frame sequences only. Its versions omit some clonotypes, under half of them owing to an unresolved V gene in the studies checked, with the rest unexplained. This sample comprises roughly 55,000 clones, about 96% of them detected only once. The leading ten clones occupy approximately 0.99% of the sample. Source material: blood. All receptors derive from a woman between 18 and 29 years old in good health.

The chain carries TRBV4-1 and TRBJ2-6; no clear D. CDR1 MGHRA and CDR2 YSYEKL come from the germline V gene. This CDR3 contains 16 residues. Trimming shortened V by 1 base and J by 0 bases, and 7 bases separated the two germline ends. CDR3 sequence reads: CASSQGQFSGANVLTF. The CDR3 DNA is TGCGCCAGCAGCCAAGGCCAGTTCTCTGGGGCCAACGTCCTGACTTTC.

The chain couples TRBV18 to TRBJ1-5, with TRBD1 matching 10 bases. The trim removed 6 bases at V and 1 base at J, leaving 9 bases unmatched. Germline CDR1 and CDR2: KGHSH and LQKENI. The CDR3 spans 17 residues. CDR3 DNA sequence: TGTGCCAGCTCCCCGGGACAGGGGATGCGGAGCAATCAGCCCCAGCATTTT. It yields the protein CASSPGQGMRSNQPQHF.

The chain has TRBV4-2 and TRBJ2-7, with 12 positions matching TRBD2. The J segment lost 2 bases and the V segment lost 0 bases, leaving 2 bases of the junction unmatched. The CDR3 consists of 16 residues. Germline V lookup: CDR1 LGHNA, CDR2 YNFKEQ. The DNA for the CDR3 is TGTGCCAGCAGCCAAGATCCTAGCGGGGGGGCCTACGAGCAGTACTTC. Protein product: CASSQDPSGGAYEQYF.

This chain uses TRBV2 with TRBJ2-1, with 9 bases that match TRBD2. Unmatched junction bases numbered 10, after V lost 6 bases and J lost 7 bases. The CDR3 has 15 amino acids. Looked up from germline, CDR1 is SNHLY and CDR2 is FYNNEI. Written as DNA, the CDR3 is TGTGCCAGCAGGGCGGCTAGCGGGGAGACTAATGAGCAGTTCTTC. This gives the protein CASRAASGETNEQFF.

The genes are TRBV19 and TRBJ1-4; TRBD1 matches 9 bases. The V gene end was trimmed by 3 bases and the J gene end by 7 bases; junction bases not matched to a gene: 9. CDR3 length equals 16 residues. Germline CDR1 reads LNHDA; CDR2 reads SQIVND (reference sequence). The CDR3 DNA sequence: TGTGCCAGTAGTATGGGACAGGGTATCTCGGTTGAAAAACTGTTTTTT. It codes for CASSMGQGISVEKLFF.

The chain employs TRBV28 and TRBJ2-3; 8 nucleotides agree with TRBD2. The germline gives CDR1 MDHEN, CDR2 SYDVKM. The ends lost 3 bases at V and 3 bases at J; junction bases unmatched: 5. CDR3 length equals 15 residues. CDR3 amino acids: CASSFRGGRTDTQYF. The CDR3 DNA reads TGTGCCAGCAGTTTCCGGGGGGGCCGTACAGATACGCAGTATTTT.

This chain connects TRBV5-5 to TRBJ1-1; a weak D match, TRBD1 (5 bases). Looked up from germline, CDR1 is SGHKS and CDR2 is YYEKEE (reference sequence). V was pared by 4 bases and J by 5 bases, with 18 bases between. The CDR3 is 15 amino acids. The chain's CDR3 is CASSPGRPGLTEAFF. Here the CDR3 DNA reads TGTGCCAGCAGCCCGGGACGGCCAGGGTTGACTGAAGCTTTCTTT.

The gene calls are TRBV7-9 and TRBJ1-2; D remains unclear. The V and J ends lost 1 base and 5 bases respectively, with 11 bases between them. The CDR3 length is 14 residues. CDR1 SEHNR and CDR2 FQNEAQ come from the germline V gene (reference sequence). The CDR3 spells CASSLGFAGYGYTF. Written as DNA, the CDR3 is TGTGCCAGCAGCTTAGGGTTCGCTGGGTATGGCTACACCTTC.

The J gene is TRBJ1-2, the V gene TRBV2; no firm D call. Trimming took off 6 bases at V and 0 bases at J, with 8 bases between the two ends. This CDR3 is built from 13 residues. Germline values: CDR1 SNHLY, CDR2 FYNNEI. The CDR3 DNA reads TGTGCCAGCAGAGACACAGCTAACTATGGCTACACCTTC. It encodes CASRDTANYGYTF.

The chain links TRBV2 to TRBJ2-3, with D unresolved. CDR3 length equals 14 residues. Germline loops: CDR1 SNHLY, CDR2 FYNNEI. V dropped 7 bases and J dropped 6 bases, with 17 bases sitting between them. The chain's CDR3 is CASKSGALGDTQYF. The CDR3 DNA reads as TGTGCCAGCAAATCTGGCGCCCTCGGGGATACGCAGTATTTT.

The chain employs TRBV4-2 and TRBJ1-6, with 8 bases that match TRBD1. V lost 2 bases and J lost 7; bases outside the gene matches: 7. This CDR3 contains 16 residues. Germline assignment: CDR1 LGHNA and CDR2 YNFKEQ. In DNA form, the CDR3 reads TGTGCCAGCAGCCAAACCCGGACAGGGCAGAATTCACCCCTCCACTTT. It specifies CASSQTRTGQNSPLHF.